A selection of T cell receptor beta chains follows, all from one sample in a study of circulating and synovial CD4+ cells in juvenile arthritis. Libraries were prepared by immunoSEQ multiplex PCR; TCRdb keeps only in-frame clonotypes and omits some of them. Of 39,000 or so clones detected, approximately 94% appear once; the ten largest clones hold 0.7%. The sequencing input was CD4+ T cells from blood. These receptors were obtained from a human donor with juvenile idiopathic arthritis. CDR3s include the opening cysteine and the closing phenylalanine or tryptophan. Fields, in order: clone size, J gene, D gene, V gene, CDR3 DNA, CDR3 protein. The D gene is left open where the match is weak. Part of the rows lack a size; the others show once, few, many or a class for expanded clones.

>NA|TRBJ2-7|NA|TRBV7-2
TGTGCCAGCAGCTTCTCGCTTGGGGGGAGCTACGAGCAGTACTTC
CASSFSLGGSYEQYF
>medium-sized|TRBJ1-1|TRBD1|TRBV19
TGTGCCAGTAGTGGACAGGCTATGAACACTGAAGCTTTCTTT
CASSGQAMNTEAFF
>NA|TRBJ1-2|TRBD1|TRBV6-6
TGTGCCAGCAGTTCCCGGACAGGGAATGGCTACACCTTC
CASSSRTGNGYTF
>once|TRBJ2-7|NA|TRBV7-2
TGTGCCAGCACTTCCGCCCGCAGTCCCTTCGAGCAGTACTTC
CASTSARSPFEQYF
>NA|TRBJ2-2|NA|TRBV11-2
TGTGCCAGCAGCTCCTCGACTAACACCGGGGAGCTGTTTTTT
CASSSSTNTGELFF
>NA|TRBJ2-7|NA|TRBV14
TGTGCCAGCAGCCGGGGGGCAGGGGGTGCCTACGAGCAGTACTTC
CASSRGAGGAYEQYF
>NA|TRBJ2-5|NA|TRBV10-3
TGTGCCATCAGTGGATTGGCGGGAAACCAAGAGACCCAGTACTTC
CAISGLAGNQETQYF
>NA|TRBJ2-2|TRBD1|TRBV5-1
TGCGCCAGCGGACAGGGGGCGCGCGTTAGATCGGCCGGGGAGCTGTTTTTT
CASGQGARVRSAGELFF
>NA|TRBJ2-1|NA|TRBV25-1
TGTGCCAGCAGTCCGGGGACCCGGAGGGGTGAGCAGTTCTTC
CASSPGTRRGEQFF
>NA|TRBJ1-2|NA|TRBV6-1
TGTGCCAGCAGTGAACGGGATGGCTACACCTTC
CASSERDGYTF
>NA|TRBJ2-1|TRBD2|TRBV6-4
TGTGCCAGCAGTGGGCAAGCGGGGGGCTGGAATGAGCAGTTCTTC
CASSGQAGGWNEQFF
>NA|TRBJ2-1|TRBD2|TRBV7-9
TGTGCCAGCAGCCCACGGGGGGGGACGCGCAATGAGCAGTTCTTC
CASSPRGGTRNEQFF
>NA|TRBJ2-1|NA|TRBV4-2
TGTGCCAGCAGCTCCCGGACAGGGAGGGCCTACAATGAGCAGTTCTTC
CASSSRTGRAYNEQFF
>NA|TRBJ2-7|NA|TRBV2
TGTGCCAGCGCATCTACAGGGCTAGTCTCCTACGAGCAGTACTTC
CASASTGLVSYEQYF
>NA|TRBJ2-7|NA|TRBV7-3
TGTGCCAGCAGCATAAAACAGGGTTCGGAGCAGTACTTC
CASSIKQGSEQYF
>NA|TRBJ2-6|NA|TRBV4-3
TGCGCCAGCAGCGACAGGTCCTACTCCTCTGGGGCCAACGTCCTGACTTTC
CASSDRSYSSGANVLTF
>NA|TRBJ2-7|TRBD2|TRBV5-1
TGCGCCAGCTCTCGCGATCCAGCGGGGGACTACGAGCAGTACTTC
CASSRDPAGDYEQYF
>NA|TRBJ1-2|NA|TRBV5-4
TGTGCCAGCAGCAACTCTAGGGGCCGCAACTATGGCTACACCTTC
CASSNSRGRNYGYTF
>NA|TRBJ1-2|NA|TRBV7-9
TGTGCCAGCAGCTTATCCTCAGGGGCGCGGCACTATGGCTACACCTTC
CASSLSSGARHYGYTF
>once|TRBJ1-6|NA|TRBV5-6
TGTGCCAGCAGTCTTAGACGAACAGGGAATTCACCCCTCCACTTT
CASSLRRTGNSPLHF
>NA|TRBJ2-5|NA|TRBV15
TGTGCCATCACTCCAGGGGTATATTCGGAGACCCAGTACTTC
CAITPGVYSETQYF
>NA|TRBJ2-7|NA|TRBV19
TGTGCCAGCAGCCCTGGTGCAGGGACTTTCTACGAGCAGTACTTC
CASSPGAGTFYEQYF
>NA|TRBJ2-1|NA|TRBV9
TGTGCCAGCAGCGTCGGACTTTCCCAGAGCTCCTACAATGAGCAGTTCTTC
CASSVGLSQSSYNEQFF
>NA|TRBJ2-5|TRBD1|TRBV5-4
TGTGCCAGCAGCCTAGGGACAGCTCAAGAGACCCAGTACTTC
CASSLGTAQETQYF
>NA|TRBJ1-6|NA|TRBV4-1
TGCGCCAGCAGCCAAGAGGTCCGGGTACCCCTCCACTTT
CASSQEVRVPLHF
>NA|TRBJ2-5|TRBD2|TRBV5-4
TGTGCCAGCAGCTTTAGGCTAGCGGGGGGGGCAGAGACCCAGTACTTC
CASSFRLAGGAETQYF
>NA|TRBJ2-2|TRBD2|TRBV7-3
TGTGCCAGCAGCTCGGGACTAGCTGGCGGGGAGCTGTTTTTT
CASSSGLAGGELFF
>NA|TRBJ2-3|TRBD1|TRBV7-9
TGTGCCAGCAGCTTACTTCCCCGCATCGACAGGGACCGCACAGATACGCAGTATTTT
CASSLLPRIDRDRTDTQYF
>NA|TRBJ2-3|TRBD2|TRBV5-1
TGCGCCAGCAGCTTAGCGGGGGGACTTAGCACAGATACGCAGTATTTT
CASSLAGGLSTDTQYF